These 15 T cell receptor beta chains originate from one sample sequenced in a study of healthy donors' naive CD4 and CD8 T cells. A linear amplification protocol produced the TCR libraries from 500 ng of total RNA. Each CDR3 protein gets one entry after TCRdb re-called the reads with MiXCR. The sample holds 200,000 or so distinct CDR3 sequences, around 80% seen once. The sample comprised naive CD4+ and CD8+ T cells sorted from blood, pooled from several donors. Receptors were obtained from a pool of human donors in good health; the sample pools cells from several healthy donors.

V is TRBV19 and J is TRBJ1-5; possible D gene TRBD1, 5 bases. The germline CDR1 and CDR2 sequences are LNHDA and SQIVND (reference sequence). The CDR3 extends over 16 amino acids. V gave up 4 bases and J gave up 0 bases, with 13 bases separating them. Here the CDR3 DNA reads TGTGCCAGTAGTACCCGAAGGGGAAATAGCAATCAGCCCCAGCATTTT. Translated, it gives CASSTRRGNSNQPQHF.

V and J are TRBV11-2 and TRBJ2-1; tentative D call: TRBD2 (6 bases). The CDR3 spans 15 residues. With 5 bases removed from V and 1 base from J, the gap between germline ends came to 12 bases. Germline assignment: CDR1 SGHAT and CDR2 FQNNGV. CDR3 DNA sequence: TGTGCCAGCAGCCGGACGGGGGATTCCTACAATGAGCAGTTCTTC. Protein sequence: CASSRTGDSYNEQFF.

The chain links TRBV29-1 to TRBJ2-3; D is ambiguous. Deletions cut 4 bases from V and 0 bases from J, with 8 bases between. Looked up from germline, CDR1 is SQVTM and CDR2 is ANQGSEA. The CDR3 runs 13 residues. DNA for the CDR3: TGCAGCGTTGGATTGGGTAGCACAGATACGCAGTATTTT. This translates into CSVGLGSTDTQYF.

V gene TRBV5-6 combines with J gene TRBJ2-5, with a tentative D call TRBD1 (6 bases). Germline lookup yields CDR1 SGHDT and CDR2 YYEEEE. V was pared by 4 bases and J by 3 bases, with 13 bases between. This CDR3 contains 14 residues. The CDR3 nucleotides are TGTGCCAGCAGCGAGTACAGGGTGGAAGAGACCCAGTACTTC. This encodes CASSEYRVEETQYF.

This chain joins TRBV12-3 or TRBV12-4 and TRBJ2-1, with D hard to call. The CDR3 covers 16 residues. V lost 5 bases and J lost 0, with 14 bases in between. The CDR3 nucleotides read TGTGCCAGCAGTGCTCCAACAGCAAGCTCCTACAATGAGCAGTTCTTC. Encoded protein: CASSAPTASSYNEQFF.

This chain links TRBV10-3 with TRBJ2-7, with TRBD1 identical over 10 bases. The V gene end was trimmed by 6 bases and the J gene end by 5 bases; junction bases not matched to a gene: 13. This CDR3 is built from 16 residues. CDR1 is ENHRY, CDR2 SYGVKD, per germline. This CDR3 reads CAIRHSRGQGPNEQYF. The DNA of the CDR3 is TGTGCCATCAGACACAGTAGGGGACAGGGGCCAAACGAGCAGTACTTC.

V and J are TRBV6-5 and TRBJ2-7; possible D gene TRBD2, 5 bases. Germline CDR1 reads MNHEY; CDR2 reads SVGAGI. There are 13 residues in the CDR3. Trimming cost V 2 bases and J 4 bases, with 9 bases left between them. Written as DNA, the CDR3 is TGTGCCAGCAGTTACGATAGCGAATACGAGCAGTACTTC. Protein product: CASSYDSEYEQYF.

This clonotype was counted a single time. V gene TRBV19 combines with J gene TRBJ2-1; TRBD1 aligns across 9 bases. Germline trimming cut 4 bases from V and 8 bases from J; bases unmatched to any gene: 3. CDR1 is LNHDA, CDR2 SQIVND, per germline (reference sequence). This CDR3 contains 13 residues. The CDR3 coding sequence is TGTGCCAGTAGTAGAAGGACAGGGGATGAGCAGTTCTTC. This codes for CASSRRTGDEQFF.

The chain recombines TRBV2 with TRBJ1-2, with unresolved D. The CDR3 contains 15 residues. CDR1 and CDR2 (germline): SNHLY, FYNNEI. V was pared by 4 bases and J by 8 bases, with 20 bases between. CDR3 DNA: TGTGCCAGCAGTGGAAGGACCCCCGACCGATCCGGCTACACCTTC. Residues: CASSGRTPDRSGYTF.

V and J are TRBV19 and TRBJ1-2, with TRBD1 matching over 9 bases. V shed 4 bases and J 3 bases; nucleotides not matched to a gene: 6. The CDR3 runs to 15 residues. Per germline, CDR1 LNHDA and CDR2 SQIVND (reference sequence). The CDR3 here is CASSKEGTGYYGYTF. DNA for the CDR3: TGTGCCAGTAGTAAAGAGGGGACAGGGTACTATGGCTACACCTTC.

The chain joins TRBV13 to TRBJ1-2; no clear D. Deletions cut 0 bases from V and 2 bases from J, with 7 bases between. The CDR3 covers 14 residues. Per the germline V gene, CDR1 is PRHDT and CDR2 is FYEKMQ (reference sequence). This CDR3 is CASSLGSGNYGYTF. The CDR3 nucleotides read TGTGCCAGCAGCTTAGGCAGCGGGAACTATGGCTACACCTTC.

The chain is built from TRBV10-3 and TRBJ2-1; 9 bases match TRBD2. CDR1 is ENHRY and CDR2 is SYGVKD in the germline V gene. The CDR3 covers 17 residues. V lost 2 bases to trimming and J lost 2 bases; unmatched junction nucleotides: 7. CDR3 in amino acids: CAISETGAGGPYNEQFF. In DNA, the CDR3 is TGTGCCATCAGTGAGACGGGGGCGGGAGGGCCCTACAATGAGCAGTTCTTC.

This chain uses TRBV2 with TRBJ1-1; TRBD1 is a possible D gene (5 bases). V gave up 3 bases and J gave up 2 bases, with 13 bases separating them. The germline V gene has CDR1 SNHLY and CDR2 FYNNEI. The CDR3 covers 15 residues. The CDR3 DNA reads as TGTGCCAGCAGTGACACCGGGACGGTTAACACTGAAGCTTTCTTT. The encoded protein is CASSDTGTVNTEAFF.

The V call is TRBV2, the J call TRBJ2-2, with D unclear. The CDR3 extends over 17 amino acids. Germline-derived CDR1 and CDR2 are SNHLY and FYNNEI. Between the trimmed V and J ends, which lost 1 base and 1 base, there was a span of 13 bases. The CDR3 bases are TGTGCCAGCAGTGAAGGTTCTTCCCCCCGGAACACCGGGGAGCTGTTTTTT. It translates to CASSEGSSPRNTGELFF.

This chain uses TRBV27 with TRBJ2-1; no reliable D call. The CDR3 consists of 12 residues. Germline CDR1 and CDR2: MNHEY and SMNVEV (reference sequence). Trimming pared 2 bases from V and 14 bases from J, leaving 13 bases between. The CDR3 DNA reads as TGTGCCAGCAGTTTACCAGGCCCCAAGGAGTTCTTC. The encoded protein is CASSLPGPKEFF.